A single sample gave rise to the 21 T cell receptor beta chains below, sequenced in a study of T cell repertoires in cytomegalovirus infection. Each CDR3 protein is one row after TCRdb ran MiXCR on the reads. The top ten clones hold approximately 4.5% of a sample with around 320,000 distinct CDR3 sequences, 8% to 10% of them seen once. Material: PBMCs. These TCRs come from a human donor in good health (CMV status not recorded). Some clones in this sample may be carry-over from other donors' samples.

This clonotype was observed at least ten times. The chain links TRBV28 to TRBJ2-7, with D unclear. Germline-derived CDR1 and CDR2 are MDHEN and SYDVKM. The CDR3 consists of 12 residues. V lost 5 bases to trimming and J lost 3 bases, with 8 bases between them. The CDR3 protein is CASSLTLYEQYF. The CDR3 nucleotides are TGTGCCAGCAGTCTGACCCTCTACGAGCAGTACTTC.

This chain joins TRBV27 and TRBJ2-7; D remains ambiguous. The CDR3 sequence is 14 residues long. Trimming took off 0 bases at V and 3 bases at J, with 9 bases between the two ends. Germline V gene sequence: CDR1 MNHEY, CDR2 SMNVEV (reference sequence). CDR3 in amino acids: CASSLSAASYEQYF. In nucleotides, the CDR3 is TGTGCCAGCAGTTTATCGGCTGCCAGCTACGAGCAGTACTTC.

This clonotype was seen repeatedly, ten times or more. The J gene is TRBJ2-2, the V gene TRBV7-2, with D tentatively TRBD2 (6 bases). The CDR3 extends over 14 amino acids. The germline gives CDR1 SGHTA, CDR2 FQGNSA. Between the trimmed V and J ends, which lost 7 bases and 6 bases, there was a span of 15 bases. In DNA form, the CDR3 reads TGTGCCAGCACCTCGGAAGGGAGGTCCGGGGAGCTGTTTTTT. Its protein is CASTSEGRSGELFF.

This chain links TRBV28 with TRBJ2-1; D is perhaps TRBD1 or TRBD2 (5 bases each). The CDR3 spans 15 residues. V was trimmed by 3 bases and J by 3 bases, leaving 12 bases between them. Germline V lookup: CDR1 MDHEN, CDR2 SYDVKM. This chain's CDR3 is CASSFPRGSYNEQFF. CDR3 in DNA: TGTGCCAGCAGTTTCCCCCGGGGCAGCTACAATGAGCAGTTCTTC.

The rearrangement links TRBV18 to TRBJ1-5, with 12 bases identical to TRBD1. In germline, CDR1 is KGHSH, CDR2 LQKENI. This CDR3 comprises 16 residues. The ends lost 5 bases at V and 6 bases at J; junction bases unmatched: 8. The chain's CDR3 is CASSSLGQGAPQPQHF. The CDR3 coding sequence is TGTGCCAGCTCATCTTTGGGACAGGGGGCTCCTCAGCCCCAGCATTTT.

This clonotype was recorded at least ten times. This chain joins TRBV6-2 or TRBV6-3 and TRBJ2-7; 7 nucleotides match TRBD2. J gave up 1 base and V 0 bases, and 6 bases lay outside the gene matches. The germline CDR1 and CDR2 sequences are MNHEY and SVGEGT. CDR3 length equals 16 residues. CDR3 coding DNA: TGTGCCAGCAGTTACTCAGGCGGGAGTGTTTCCTACGAGCAGTACTTC. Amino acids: CASSYSGGSVSYEQYF.

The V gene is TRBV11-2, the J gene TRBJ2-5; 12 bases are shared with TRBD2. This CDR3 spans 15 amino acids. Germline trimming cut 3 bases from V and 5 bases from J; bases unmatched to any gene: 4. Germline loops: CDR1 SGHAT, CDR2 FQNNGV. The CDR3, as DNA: TGTGCCAGCAGCTTGGATCTAGCGGGGGGGGAGACCCAGTACTTC. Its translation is CASSLDLAGGETQYF.

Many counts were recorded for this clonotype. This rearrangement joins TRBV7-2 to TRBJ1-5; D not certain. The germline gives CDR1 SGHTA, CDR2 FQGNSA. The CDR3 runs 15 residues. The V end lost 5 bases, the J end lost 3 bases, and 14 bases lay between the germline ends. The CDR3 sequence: CASSQDGISNQPQHF. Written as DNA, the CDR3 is TGTGCCAGCAGCCAGGACGGGATTTCCAATCAGCCCCAGCATTTT.

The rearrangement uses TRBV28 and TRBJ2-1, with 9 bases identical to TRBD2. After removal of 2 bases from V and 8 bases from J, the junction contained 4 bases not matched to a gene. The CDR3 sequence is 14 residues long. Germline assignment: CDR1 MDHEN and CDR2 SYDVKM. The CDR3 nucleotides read TGTGCCAGCAGTTTACCTAGCGGGAACCATGAGCAGTTCTTC. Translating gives CASSLPSGNHEQFF.

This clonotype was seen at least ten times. The CDR3 nucleotides read TGTGCCAGCAGTAAGGGACAGGGACGATACGAGCAGTACTTC. It codes for CASSKGQGRYEQYF. The chain carries TRBV28 and TRBJ2-7, with 9 bases that match TRBD1. Germline V gene sequence: CDR1 MDHEN, CDR2 SYDVKM. After removal of 5 bases from V and 4 bases from J, the junction contained 6 bases not matched to a gene. This CDR3 contains 14 residues.

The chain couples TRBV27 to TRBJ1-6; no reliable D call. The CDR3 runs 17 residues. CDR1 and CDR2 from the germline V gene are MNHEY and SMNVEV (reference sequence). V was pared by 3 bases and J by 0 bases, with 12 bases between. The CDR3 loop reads CASSFEGRSSYNSPLHF. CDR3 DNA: TGTGCCAGCAGTTTTGAAGGGAGGAGCTCCTATAATTCACCCCTCCACTTT.

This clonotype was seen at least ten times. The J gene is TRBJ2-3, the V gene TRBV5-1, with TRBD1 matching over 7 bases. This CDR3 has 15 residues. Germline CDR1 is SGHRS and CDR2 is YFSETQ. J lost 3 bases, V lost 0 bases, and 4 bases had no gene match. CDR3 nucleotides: TGCGCCAGCAGCTTGGGGGACAGCTTAACAGATACGCAGTATTTT. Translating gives CASSLGDSLTDTQYF.

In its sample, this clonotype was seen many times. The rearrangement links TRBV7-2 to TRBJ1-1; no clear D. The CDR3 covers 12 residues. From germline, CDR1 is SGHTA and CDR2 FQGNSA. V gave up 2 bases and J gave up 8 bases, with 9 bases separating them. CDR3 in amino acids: CASSLLGGEAFF. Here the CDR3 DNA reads TGTGCCAGCAGCTTACTGGGAGGGGAAGCTTTCTTT. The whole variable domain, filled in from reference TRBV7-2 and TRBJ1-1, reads GAGVSQSPSNKVTEKGKDVELRCDPISGHTALYWYRQSLGQGLEFLIYFQGNSAPDKSGLPSDRFSAERTGGSVSTLTIQRTQQEDSAVYLCASSLLGGEAFFGQGTRLTVV.

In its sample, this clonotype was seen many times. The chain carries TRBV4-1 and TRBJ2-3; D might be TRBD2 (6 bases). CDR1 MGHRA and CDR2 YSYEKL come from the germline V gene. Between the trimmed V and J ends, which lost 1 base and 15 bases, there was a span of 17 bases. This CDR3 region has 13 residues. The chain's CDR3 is CASSQGGTGRKYF. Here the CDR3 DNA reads TGCGCCAGCAGCCAAGGGGGGACTGGTCGGAAATATTTT.

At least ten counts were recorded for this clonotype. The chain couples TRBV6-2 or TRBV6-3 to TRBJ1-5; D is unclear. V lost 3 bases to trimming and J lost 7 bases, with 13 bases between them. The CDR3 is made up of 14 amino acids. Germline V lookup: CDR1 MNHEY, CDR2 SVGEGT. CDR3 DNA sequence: TGTGCCAGCAGTTATAGGGCAGCCTGGCAGCCCCAGCATTTT. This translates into CASSYRAAWQPQHF.

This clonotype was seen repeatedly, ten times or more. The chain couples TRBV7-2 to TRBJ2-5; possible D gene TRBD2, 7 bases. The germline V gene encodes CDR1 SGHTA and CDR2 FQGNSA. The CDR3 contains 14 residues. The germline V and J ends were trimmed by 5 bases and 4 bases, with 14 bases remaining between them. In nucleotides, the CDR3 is TGTGCCAGCAGCATGGCGGGGGCCCGAGAGACCCAGTACTTC. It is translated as CASSMAGARETQYF. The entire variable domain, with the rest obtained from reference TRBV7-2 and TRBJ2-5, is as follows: GAGVSQSPSNKVTEKGKDVELRCDPISGHTALYWYRQSLGQGLEFLIYFQGNSAPDKSGLPSDRFSAERTGGSVSTLTIQRTQQEDSAVYLCASSMAGARETQYFGPGTRLLVL.

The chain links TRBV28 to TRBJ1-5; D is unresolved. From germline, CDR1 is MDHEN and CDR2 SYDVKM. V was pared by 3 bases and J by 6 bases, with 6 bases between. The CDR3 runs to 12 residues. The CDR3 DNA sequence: TGTGCCAGCAGTTTCGGAGCTCAGCCCCAGCATTTT. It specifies CASSFGAQPQHF.

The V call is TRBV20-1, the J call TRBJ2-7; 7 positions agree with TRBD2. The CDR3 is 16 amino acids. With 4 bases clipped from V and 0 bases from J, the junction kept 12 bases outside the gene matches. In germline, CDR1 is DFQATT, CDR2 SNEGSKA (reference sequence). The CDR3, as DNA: TGCAGTGCTAAACTCCTGGCTAGCGGACCCTCCTACGAGCAGTACTTC. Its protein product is CSAKLLASGPSYEQYF.

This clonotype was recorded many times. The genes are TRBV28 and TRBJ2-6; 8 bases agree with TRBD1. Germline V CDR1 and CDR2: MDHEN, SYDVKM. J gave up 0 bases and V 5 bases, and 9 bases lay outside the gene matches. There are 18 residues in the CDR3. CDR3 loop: CASSPGGTTYSGANVLTF. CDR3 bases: TGTGCCAGCAGTCCAGGGGGCACTACCTACTCTGGGGCCAACGTCCTGACTTTC. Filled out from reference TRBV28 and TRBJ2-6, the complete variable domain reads DVKVTQSSRYLVKRTGEKVFLECVQDMDHENMFWYRQDPGLGLRLIYFSYDVKMKEKGDIPEGYSVSREKKERFSLILESASTNQTSMYLCASSPGGTTYSGANVLTFGAGSRLTVL.

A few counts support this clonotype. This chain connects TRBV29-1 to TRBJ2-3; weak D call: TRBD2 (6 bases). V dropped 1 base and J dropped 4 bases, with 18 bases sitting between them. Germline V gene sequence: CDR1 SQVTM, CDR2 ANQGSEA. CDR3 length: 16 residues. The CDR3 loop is CSVEGSRGKEADTQYF. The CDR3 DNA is TGCAGCGTTGAAGGGTCCCGCGGGAAGGAGGCAGATACGCAGTATTTT.

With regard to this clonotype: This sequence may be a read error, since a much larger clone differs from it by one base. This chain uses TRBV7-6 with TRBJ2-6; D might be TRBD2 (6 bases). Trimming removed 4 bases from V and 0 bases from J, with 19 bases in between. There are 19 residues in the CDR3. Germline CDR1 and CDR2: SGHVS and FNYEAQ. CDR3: CASSYGWGGASSGANVLTF. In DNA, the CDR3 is TGTGCCAGCAGCTATGGATGGGGCGGGGCCAGCTCTGGGGCCAACGTCCTGACTTTC.